This T cell receptor beta chain came from a study of blood T cells in healthy people across ages. Alongside a J-beta primer mix, a sample-barcoded 5' primer served in a second PCR lasting roughly 6 to 11 cycles. A single record per CDR3 protein comes from TCRdb applying MiXCR to the 5' RACE reads. This sample has roughly 800,000 distinct CDR3 sequences, with nearly 60% found just once. Germline loops: CDR1 SGHAT, CDR2 FQDESV (reference sequence). Between the trimmed V and J ends, which lost 1 base and 9 bases, there was a span of 7 bases. This CDR3 comprises 12 residues. The rearrangement links TRBV11-1 to TRBJ2-1; D ambiguous. Sequenced input: blood. This sequence originates from a young man in good health. The CDR3 here is CASSLEGSEQFF. In DNA, the CDR3 is TGTGCCAGCAGCTTAGAAGGCTCTGAGCAGTTCTTC.